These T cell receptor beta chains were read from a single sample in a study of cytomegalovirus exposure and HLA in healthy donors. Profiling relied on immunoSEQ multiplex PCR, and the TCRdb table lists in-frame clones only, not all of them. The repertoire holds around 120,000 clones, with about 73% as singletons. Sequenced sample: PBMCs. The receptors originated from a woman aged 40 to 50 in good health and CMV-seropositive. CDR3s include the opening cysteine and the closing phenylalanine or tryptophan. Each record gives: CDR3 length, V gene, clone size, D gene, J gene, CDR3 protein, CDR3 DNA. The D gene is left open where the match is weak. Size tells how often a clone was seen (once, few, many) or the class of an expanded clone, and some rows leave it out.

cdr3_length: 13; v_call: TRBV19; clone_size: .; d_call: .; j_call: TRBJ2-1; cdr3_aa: CASSIQDYNEQFF; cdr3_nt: TGTGCCAGTAGTATTCAGGATTACAATGAGCAGTTCTTC
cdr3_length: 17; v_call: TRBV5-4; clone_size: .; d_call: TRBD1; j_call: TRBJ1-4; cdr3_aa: CASSLAYRGATNEKLFF; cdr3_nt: TGTGCCAGCAGCTTGGCCTACAGGGGTGCAACTAATGAAAAACTGTTTTTT
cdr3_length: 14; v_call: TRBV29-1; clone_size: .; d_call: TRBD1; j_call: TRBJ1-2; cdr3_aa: CSVESGQGAFGYTF; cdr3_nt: TGCAGCGTTGAATCGGGACAGGGGGCGTTTGGCTACACCTTC
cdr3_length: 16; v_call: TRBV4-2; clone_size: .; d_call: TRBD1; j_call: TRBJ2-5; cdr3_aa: CASSQNPGTEEETQYF; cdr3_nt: TGTGCCAGCAGCCAGAACCCCGGGACAGAAGAAGAGACCCAGTACTTC
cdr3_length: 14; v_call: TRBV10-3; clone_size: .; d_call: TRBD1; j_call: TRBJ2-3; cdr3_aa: CAMKQGPGTDTQYF; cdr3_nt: TGTGCCATGAAACAGGGGCCGGGCACAGATACGCAGTATTTT
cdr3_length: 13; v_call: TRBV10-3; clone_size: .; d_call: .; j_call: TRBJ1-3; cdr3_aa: CAISLRSGNTIYF; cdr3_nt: TGTGCCATCAGTCTGCGCTCTGGAAACACCATATATTTT
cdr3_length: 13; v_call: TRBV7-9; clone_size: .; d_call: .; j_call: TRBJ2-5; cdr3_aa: CAGRGNSKETQYF; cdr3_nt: TGTGCCGGTAGGGGGAACAGCAAAGAGACCCAGTACTTC
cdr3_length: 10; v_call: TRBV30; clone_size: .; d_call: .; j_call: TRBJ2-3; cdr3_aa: CALLPDTQYF; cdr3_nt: TGTGCCCTCCTCCCAGATACGCAGTATTTT
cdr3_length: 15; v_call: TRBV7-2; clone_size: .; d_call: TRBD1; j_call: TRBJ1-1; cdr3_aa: CASSPRDRTDTEAFF; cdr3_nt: TGTGCCAGCAGCCCTAGGGACAGGACGGACACTGAAGCTTTCTTT
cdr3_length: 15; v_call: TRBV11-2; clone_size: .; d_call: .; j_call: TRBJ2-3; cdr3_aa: CASSLAHGGTDTQYF; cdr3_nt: TGTGCCAGCAGCTTAGCGCACGGGGGAACAGATACGCAGTATTTT
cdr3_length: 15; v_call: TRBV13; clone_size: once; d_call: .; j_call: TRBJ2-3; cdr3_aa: CASSLTGVGTDTQYF; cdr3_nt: TGTGCCAGCAGCTTGACAGGAGTCGGCACAGATACGCAGTATTTT
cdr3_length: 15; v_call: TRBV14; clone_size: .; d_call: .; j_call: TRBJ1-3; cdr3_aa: CASSQSHGTGNTIYF; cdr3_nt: TGTGCCAGCAGCCAATCCCACGGGACAGGAAACACCATATATTTT
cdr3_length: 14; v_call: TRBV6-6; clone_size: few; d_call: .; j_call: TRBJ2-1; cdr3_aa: CASSSREPRDEQFF; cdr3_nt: TGTGCCAGCAGTTCGAGGGAACCTCGCGATGAGCAGTTCTTC
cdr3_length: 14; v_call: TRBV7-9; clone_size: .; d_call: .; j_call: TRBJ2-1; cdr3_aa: CASTAGGRNNEQFF; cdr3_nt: TGTGCCAGCACTGCCGGGGGTAGGAACAATGAGCAGTTCTTC
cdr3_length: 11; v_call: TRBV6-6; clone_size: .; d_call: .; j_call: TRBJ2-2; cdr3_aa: CASSSKGELFF; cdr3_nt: TGTGCCAGCAGTTCCAAAGGGGAGCTGTTTTTT
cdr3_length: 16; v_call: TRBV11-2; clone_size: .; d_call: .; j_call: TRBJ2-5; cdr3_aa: CASSPTQGNGQETQYF; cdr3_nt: TGTGCCAGCAGCCCCACACAGGGAAACGGCCAAGAGACCCAGTACTTC
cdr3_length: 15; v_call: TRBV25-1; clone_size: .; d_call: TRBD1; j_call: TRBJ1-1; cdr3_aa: CASTYRGSMNTEAFF; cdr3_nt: TGTGCCAGCACCTACAGGGGATCTATGAACACTGAAGCTTTCTTT
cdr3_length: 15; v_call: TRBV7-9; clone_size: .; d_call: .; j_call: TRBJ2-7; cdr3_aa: CASSLTGGGAREQYF; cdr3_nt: TGTGCCAGCAGCTTAACTGGGGGCGGAGCTCGCGAGCAGTACTTC
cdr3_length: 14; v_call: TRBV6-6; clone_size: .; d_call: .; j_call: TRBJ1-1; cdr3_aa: CASSSPDRNTEAFF; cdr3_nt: TGTGCCAGCAGTTCCCCGGACAGGAACACTGAAGCTTTCTTT
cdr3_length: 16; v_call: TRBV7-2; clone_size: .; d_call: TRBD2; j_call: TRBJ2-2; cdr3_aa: CASSLGGGGNTGELFF; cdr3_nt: TGTGCCAGCAGCTTAGGGGGCGGGGGGAACACCGGGGAGCTGTTTTTT
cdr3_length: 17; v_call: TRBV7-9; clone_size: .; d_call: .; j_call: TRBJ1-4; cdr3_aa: CASSFPYHRATNEKLFF; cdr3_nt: TGTGCCAGCAGCTTCCCATATCACAGGGCAACTAATGAAAAACTGTTTTTT
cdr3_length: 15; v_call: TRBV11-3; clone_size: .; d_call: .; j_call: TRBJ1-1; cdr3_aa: CASSPEGWRGTEAFF; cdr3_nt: TGTGCCAGCAGCCCAGAAGGGTGGAGGGGAACTGAAGCTTTCTTT
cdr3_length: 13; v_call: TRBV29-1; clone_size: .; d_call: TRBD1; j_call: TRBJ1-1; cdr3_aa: CSVSTGGISEAFF; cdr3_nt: TGCAGCGTATCCACAGGGGGGATTTCTGAAGCTTTCTTT
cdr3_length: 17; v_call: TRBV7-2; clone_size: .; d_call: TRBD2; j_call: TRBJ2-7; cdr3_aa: CASSSRGLAGTPYEQYF; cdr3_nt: TGTGCCAGCAGCTCTAGAGGACTAGCGGGGACACCCTACGAGCAGTACTTC
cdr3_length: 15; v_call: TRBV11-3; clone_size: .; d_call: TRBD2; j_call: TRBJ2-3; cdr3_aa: CASSLTSGATDTQYF; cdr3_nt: TGTGCCAGCAGCTTGACTAGCGGGGCCACAGATACGCAGTATTTT
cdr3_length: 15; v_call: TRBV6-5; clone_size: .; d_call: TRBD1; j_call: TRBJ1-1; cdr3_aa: CASSYLTGGESEAFF; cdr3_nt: TGTGCCAGCAGTTACCTGACAGGGGGCGAGTCCGAAGCTTTCTTT
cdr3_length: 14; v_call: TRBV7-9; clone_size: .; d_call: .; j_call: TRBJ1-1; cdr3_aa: CASSLGQIYTEAFF; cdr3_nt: TGTGCCAGCAGCTTAGGACAGATTTACACTGAAGCTTTCTTT
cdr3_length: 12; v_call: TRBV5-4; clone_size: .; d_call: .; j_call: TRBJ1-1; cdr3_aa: CASSLLDSEAFF; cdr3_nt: TGTGCCAGCAGCTTGTTGGACAGCGAAGCTTTCTTT
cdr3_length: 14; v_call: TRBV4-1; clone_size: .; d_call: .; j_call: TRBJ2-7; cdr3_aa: CASSQDPSSYEQYF; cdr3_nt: TGCGCCAGCAGCCAAGATCCCAGCTCCTACGAGCAGTACTTC